The 15 T cell receptor beta chains presented below share a single source sample, sequenced in a study of CD8+CD57+ T cells in acquired aplastic anemia listed by TCRdb under 2018. The sequencer listed for this sample is Illumina HiSeq 2000. Profiling of TCR beta VDJ combinations and CDR3 sequences used genomic DNA as the template. TCRdb itself trimmed the public reads at Q25 with fastp, ran MiXCR and retained productive beta chains. Each entry is one CDR3 protein sequence, shown with its most common DNA and genes. The sample records roughly 180,000 distinct CDR3 sequences, around 45% of which are singletons. Under 3.5% of the sample comes from the top ten. Sample: sorted CD4+, CD8+, or CD8+CD57+ T cells (not recorded which) from PBMCs. The origin of the receptors is a human donor in good health.

This chain uses TRBV6-4 with TRBJ2-7, with 8 bases fitting TRBD1. This CDR3 region has 14 residues. Germline CDR1 MRHNA, CDR2 SNTAGT. With V trimmed by 9 bases and J by 1 base, 8 bases remained unmatched. The CDR3 DNA follows: TGTGCCAGAAGAATCCGGGACAGGTCCTACGAGCAGTACTTC. Translated, it gives CARRIRDRSYEQYF.

Many counts were recorded for this clonotype. This sequence joins TRBV5-4 and TRBJ1-1; 7 nucleotides line up with TRBD1. V lost 3 bases and J lost 1; bases outside the gene matches: 9. In germline, CDR1 is SGHNT, CDR2 YYREEE (reference sequence). The CDR3 covers 16 residues. The CDR3 coding sequence is TGTGCCAGCAGCTCAGCAAGGGACAGCCCGAACACTGAAGCTTTCTTT. Its protein is CASSSARDSPNTEAFF.

The V and J genes are TRBV12-3 or TRBV12-4 and TRBJ2-2; tentatively, D is TRBD1 (6 bases). The ends were cut back, 5 bases at V and 4 bases at J, with 11 bases in the middle. The CDR3 spans 14 residues. The CDR3 nucleotides read TGTGCCAGCAGTCCCAGGGGATCCACCGGGGAGCTGTTTTTT. It codes for CASSPRGSTGELFF.

V gene TRBV18 combines with J gene TRBJ2-3, with D perhaps matching TRBD1 (5 bases). Germline CDR1 KGHSH, CDR2 LQKENI. Trimming took off 6 bases at V and 1 base at J, with 8 bases between the two ends. This CDR3 is built from 13 residues. The CDR3 DNA is TGTGCCAGCTCCGAAGGGGGCACAGATACGCAGTATTTT. Amino acids: CASSEGGTDTQYF.

This clonotype was seen many times. The CDR3 DNA reads TGTGCCACCAGCAGAAAAGGACAGGGGGCTTTTGTCATTCAGTACTTC. It is translated as CATSRKGQGAFVIQYF. V is TRBV15 and J is TRBJ2-4; TRBD1 matches at 11 bases. Germline CDR1 and CDR2: LNHNV and YYDKDF (reference sequence). V trimming: 2 bases; J trimming: 9 bases; junction bases outside the gene matches: 9. The CDR3 covers 16 residues.

This clonotype was detected a few times. This may arise from a read error, as a much more abundant clone is one base away. The chain joins TRBV28 to TRBJ1-2; D possibly corresponds to TRBD1 (6 bases). CDR1 is MDHEN and CDR2 is SYDVKM in the germline V gene. The CDR3 has 12 amino acids. The V end was cut by 7 bases, the J end by 4 bases, with 10 bases between. DNA for the CDR3: TGTGCCAGCACCAGGACAGCCTATGGCTACACCTTC. Translated: CASTRTAYGYTF.

The sample holds many counts of this clonotype. This sequence joins TRBV7-8 and TRBJ2-5, with D hard to call. Trimming removed 1 base from V and 2 bases from J, with 8 bases in between. The CDR3 covers 14 residues. CDR1 and CDR2 (germline): SGHVS, FQNEAQ. The CDR3 nucleotides read TGTGCCAGCAGCTTAGGCAGTATACAAGAGACCCAGTACTTC. It is translated as CASSLGSIQETQYF. The full variable domain, rest sourced from reference TRBV7-8 and TRBJ2-5, is GAGVSQSPRYKVAKRGQDVALRCDPISGHVSLFWYQQALGQGPEFLTYFQNEAQLDKSGLPSDRFFAERPEGSVSTLKIQRTQQEDSAVYLCASSLGSIQETQYFGPGTRLLVL.

The chain joins TRBV7-9 to TRBJ2-7, with 9 bases identical to TRBD2. Trimming removed 5 bases from V and 2 bases from J; junction bases left unmatched: 4. The CDR3 is 14 residues long. CDR1 and CDR2 from the germline V gene are SEHNR and FQNEAQ (reference sequence). The CDR3 here is CASSAIAGAYEQYF. The CDR3 coding sequence is TGTGCCAGCAGCGCAATAGCGGGAGCCTACGAGCAGTACTTC.

In its sample, this clonotype was seen many times. The chain couples TRBV7-9 to TRBJ2-7, with D possibly TRBD1 on 6 matching bases. Per the germline V gene, CDR1 is SEHNR and CDR2 is FQNEAQ (reference sequence). Trimming left V 9 bases short and J 0 bases short, with 12 bases between. The CDR3 has 13 residues. The CDR3 protein is CASSRDTSYEQYF. CDR3 sequence (DNA): TGTGCCAGTAGTAGGGACACCTCCTACGAGCAGTACTTC.

There are a few counts of this clonotype. This chain connects TRBV28 to TRBJ2-6, with 13 bases fitting TRBD2. From germline, CDR1 is MDHEN and CDR2 SYDVKM. J lost 2 bases, V lost 4 bases, and 2 bases had no gene match. The CDR3 spans 17 residues. The CDR3, as DNA: TGTGCCAGCAGTTCCGGACTAGCGGGAGCTGGGGCCAACGTCCTGACTTTC. This encodes CASSSGLAGAGANVLTF.

The table lists this clonotype with a few counts. This chain joins TRBV15 and TRBJ2-3; 10 bases are a match to TRBD2. The CDR3 is made up of 15 amino acids. Germline-derived CDR1 and CDR2 are LNHNV and YYDKDF (reference sequence). The V and J ends lost 7 bases and 3 bases, in that order; junction bases with no gene match: 7. CDR3 in amino acids: CATTWQRGGTDTQYF. The CDR3 coding sequence is TGTGCCACCACCTGGCAGCGGGGGGGGACAGATACGCAGTATTTT.

A single count supports this clonotype. The chain has TRBV2 and TRBJ1-6; 7 bases are a match to TRBD1. Germline V gene data show CDR1 as SNHLY and CDR2 as FYNNEI. This CDR3 region has 16 residues. With V trimmed by 6 bases and J by 1 base, 6 bases remained unmatched. CDR3 sequence (DNA): TGTGCCAGCAGAGACAGGGCTTCTTCCTATAATTCACCCCTCCACTTT. It translates to CASRDRASSYNSPLHF.

About this clonotype: One junction end disagrees with the germline gene, perhaps due to a read error. V usage is TRBV2 and J usage is TRBJ1-6; 7 nucleotides line up with TRBD1. Germline V lookup: CDR1 SNHLY, CDR2 FYNNEI. The CDR3 has 12 amino acids. Written as DNA, the CDR3 is TGTGCCAGCAGGTACAGGGGCTCACCCCTCTACTTT. Translating gives CASRYRGSPLYF. The entire variable domain, with the rest obtained from reference TRBV2 and TRBJ1-6, is as follows: EPEVTQTPSHQVTQMGQEVILRCVPISNHLYFYWYRQILGQKVEFLVSFYNNEISEKSEIFDDQFSVERPDGSNFTLKIRSTKLEDSAMYFCASRYRGSPLYFGNGTRLTVT.

V gene TRBV7-2 combines with J gene TRBJ1-2; D call uncertain. This CDR3 has 12 amino acids. Germline values: CDR1 SGHTA, CDR2 FQGNSA. Trimming left V 0 bases short and J 8 bases short, with 7 bases between. In DNA, the CDR3 is TGTGCCAGCAGCTTAGCGCTCCTCGGCTACACCTTC. Amino acids: CASSLALLGYTF.

This clonotype was counted only a few times. This chain uses TRBV11-2 with TRBJ2-1; perhaps D is TRBD1 or TRBD2 (5 bases each). With 8 bases removed from V and 1 base from J, the gap between germline ends came to 18 bases. The CDR3 covers 16 residues. Germline loops: CDR1 SGHAT, CDR2 FQNNGV. The CDR3 DNA is TGTGCCAGCGGGACCTTGGCGGGCCGTTCCTACAATGAGCAGTTCTTC. Its protein product is CASGTLAGRSYNEQFF. Looking up the rest from reference TRBV11-2 and TRBJ2-1 gives the full variable domain: EAGVAQSPRYKIIEKRQSVAFWCNPISGHATLYWYQQILGQGPKLLIQFQNNGVVDDSQLPKDRFSAERLKGVDSTLKIQPAKLEDSAVYLCASGTLAGRSYNEQFFGPGTRLTVL.